The subject of this entry is one TCR beta chain. As yet, its antigen is unknown. The data are from a study of monozygotic twins with inflammatory bowel disease. Addition of UMIs with a 6-nucleotide sample barcode was achieved by template switching. TCRdb reanalyzed the 5' RACE reads and collapses them to one entry per CDR3 protein, without DNA. The sample's table shows around 150,000 distinct CDR3 sequences. The CDR3 has 16 residues. Germline V gene lookup returns CDR1 DFQATT and CDR2 SNEGSKA (reference sequence). Study findings and constraints: No detectable difference in repertoire similarity separated concordant from discordant twins, possibly as a result of limited power. Distinguishing T cell subtypes was not possible.

The sequenced material came from blood. This TCR derives from a human donor with ulcerative colitis or Crohn's disease, or a healthy co-twin of an affected twin (not recorded which). J is TRBJ1-6 and V is TRBV20-1; there is no DNA to check the TCRdb D call of TRBD1. CDR3 loop: CSARDRASGTGSPLHF.